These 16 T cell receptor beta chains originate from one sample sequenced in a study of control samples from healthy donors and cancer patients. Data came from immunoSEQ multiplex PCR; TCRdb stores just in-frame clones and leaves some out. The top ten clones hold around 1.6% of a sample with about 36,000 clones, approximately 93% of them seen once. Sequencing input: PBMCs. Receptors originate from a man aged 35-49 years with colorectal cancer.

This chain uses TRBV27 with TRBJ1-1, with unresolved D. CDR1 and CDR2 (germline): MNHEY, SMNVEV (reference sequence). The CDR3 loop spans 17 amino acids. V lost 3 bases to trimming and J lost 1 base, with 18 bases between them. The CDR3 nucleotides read TGTGCCAGCAGTTTTGGCTCAACGATCCCACCGAACACTGAAGCTTTCTTT. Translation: CASSFGSTIPPNTEAFF.

The CDR3 coding sequence is TGTGCCAGTAGTACAGGGAAAATCAAAAACATTCAGTACTTC. Its protein is CASSTGKIKNIQYF. The chain combines TRBV19 with TRBJ2-4; D perhaps matches TRBD1 (5 bases). Germline V lookup: CDR1 LNHDA, CDR2 SQIVND (reference sequence). This CDR3 spans 14 amino acids. With 4 bases removed from V and 3 bases from J, the gap between germline ends came to 10 bases.

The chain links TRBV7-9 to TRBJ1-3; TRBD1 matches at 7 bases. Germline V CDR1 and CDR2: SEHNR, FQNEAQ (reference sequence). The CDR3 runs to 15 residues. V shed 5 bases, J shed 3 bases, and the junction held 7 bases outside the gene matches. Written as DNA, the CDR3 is TGTGCCAGCAGCACCGGACGGGACAGTGGAAACACCATATATTTT. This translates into CASSTGRDSGNTIYF.

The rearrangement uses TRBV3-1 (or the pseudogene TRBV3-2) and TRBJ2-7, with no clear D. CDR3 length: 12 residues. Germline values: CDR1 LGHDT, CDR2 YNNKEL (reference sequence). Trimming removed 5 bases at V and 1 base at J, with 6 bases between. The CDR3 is CASSDGSYEQYF. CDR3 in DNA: TGTGCCAGCAGCGACGGGTCCTACGAGCAGTACTTC.

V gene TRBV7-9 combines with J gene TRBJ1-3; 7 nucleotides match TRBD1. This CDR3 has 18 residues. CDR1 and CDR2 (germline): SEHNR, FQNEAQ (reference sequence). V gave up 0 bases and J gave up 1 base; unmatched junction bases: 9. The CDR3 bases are TGTGCCAGCAGCTTAGCATATTCGCCCAGGGGGTCTGGAAACACCATATATTTT. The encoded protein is CASSLAYSPRGSGNTIYF.

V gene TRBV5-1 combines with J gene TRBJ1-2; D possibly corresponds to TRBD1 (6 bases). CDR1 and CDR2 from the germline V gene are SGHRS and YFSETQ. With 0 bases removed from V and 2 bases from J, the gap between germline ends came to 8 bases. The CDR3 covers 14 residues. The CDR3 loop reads CASSLAGANYGYTF. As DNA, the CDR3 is TGCGCCAGCAGCTTGGCAGGGGCCAACTATGGCTACACCTTC.

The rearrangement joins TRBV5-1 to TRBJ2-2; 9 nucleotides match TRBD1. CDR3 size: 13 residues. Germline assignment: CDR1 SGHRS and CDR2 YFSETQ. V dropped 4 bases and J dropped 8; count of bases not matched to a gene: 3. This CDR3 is CASSRDRVGELFF. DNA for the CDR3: TGCGCCAGCAGCCGGGACAGGGTTGGGGAGCTGTTTTTT. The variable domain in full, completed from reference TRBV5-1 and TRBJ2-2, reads KAGVTQTPRYLIKTRGQQVTLSCSPISGHRSVSWYQQTPGQGLQFLFEYFSETQRNKGNFPGRFSGRQFSNSRSEMNVSTLELGDSALYLCASSRDRVGELFFGEGSRLTVL.

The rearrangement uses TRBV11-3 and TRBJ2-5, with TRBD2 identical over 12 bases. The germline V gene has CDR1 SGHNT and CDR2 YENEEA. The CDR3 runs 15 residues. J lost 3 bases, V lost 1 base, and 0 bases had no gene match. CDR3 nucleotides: TGTGCCAGCAGCTTAGGGACTAGCGGGAAAGAGACCCAGTACTTC. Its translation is CASSLGTSGKETQYF.

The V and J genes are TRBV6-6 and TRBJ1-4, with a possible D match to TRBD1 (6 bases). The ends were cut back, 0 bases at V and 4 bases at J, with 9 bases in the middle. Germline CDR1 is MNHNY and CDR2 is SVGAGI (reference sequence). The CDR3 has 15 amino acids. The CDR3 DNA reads TGTGCCAGCAGTTACTCGAGGGGGGGTAATGAAAAACTGTTTTTT. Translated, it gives CASSYSRGGNEKLFF.

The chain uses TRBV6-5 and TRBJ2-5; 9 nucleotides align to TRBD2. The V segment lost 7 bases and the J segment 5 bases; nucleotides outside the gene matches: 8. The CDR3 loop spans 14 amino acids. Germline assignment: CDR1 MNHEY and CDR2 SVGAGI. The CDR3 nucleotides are TGTGCCAGCATGGCGGGGGGGCCTTGGGAGACCCAGTACTTC. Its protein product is CASMAGGPWETQYF.

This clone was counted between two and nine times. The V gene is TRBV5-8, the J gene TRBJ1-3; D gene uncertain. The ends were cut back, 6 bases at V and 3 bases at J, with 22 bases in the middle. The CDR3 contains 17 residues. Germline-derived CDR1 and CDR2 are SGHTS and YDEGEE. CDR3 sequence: CASTDRWRGGLGNTIYF. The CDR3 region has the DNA TGTGCCAGCACCGATCGATGGCGAGGAGGGCTTGGAAACACCATATATTTT.

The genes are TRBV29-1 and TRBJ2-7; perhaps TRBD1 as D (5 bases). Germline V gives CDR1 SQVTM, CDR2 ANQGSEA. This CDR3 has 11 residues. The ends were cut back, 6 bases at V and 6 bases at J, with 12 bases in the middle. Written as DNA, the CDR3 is TGCAGCGTGCTCAGGGTTAGCGAGCAGTACTTC. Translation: CSVLRVSEQYF.

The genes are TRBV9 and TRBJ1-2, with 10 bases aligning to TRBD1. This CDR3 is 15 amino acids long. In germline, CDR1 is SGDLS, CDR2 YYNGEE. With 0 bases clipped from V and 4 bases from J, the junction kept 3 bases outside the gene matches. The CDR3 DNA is TGTGCCAGCAGCGTAGAAGGACAGGGGGTCTATGGCTACACCTTC. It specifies CASSVEGQGVYGYTF. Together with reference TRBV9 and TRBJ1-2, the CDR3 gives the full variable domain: DSGVTQTPKHLITATGQRVTLRCSPRSGDLSVYWYQQSLDQGLQFLIQYYNGEERAKGNILERFSAQQFPDLHSELNLSSLELGDSALYFCASSVEGQGVYGYTFGSGTRLTVV.

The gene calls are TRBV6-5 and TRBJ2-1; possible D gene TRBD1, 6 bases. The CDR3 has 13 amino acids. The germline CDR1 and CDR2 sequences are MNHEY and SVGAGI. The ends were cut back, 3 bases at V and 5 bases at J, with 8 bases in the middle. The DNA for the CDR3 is TGTGCCAGCAGTTATCCAGGGGACAATGAGCAGTTCTTC. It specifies CASSYPGDNEQFF.

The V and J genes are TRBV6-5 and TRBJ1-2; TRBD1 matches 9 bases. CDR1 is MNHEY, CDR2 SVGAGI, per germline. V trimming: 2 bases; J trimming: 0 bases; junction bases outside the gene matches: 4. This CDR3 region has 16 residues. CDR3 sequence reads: CASSYKDRGPNYGYTF. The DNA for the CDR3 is TGTGCCAGCAGTTACAAGGACAGGGGCCCTAACTATGGCTACACCTTC.

In nucleotides, the CDR3 is TGTGCCAGCAGCCCTGGGACATTGAACACTGAAGCTTTCTTT. This gives the protein CASSPGTLNTEAFF. The chain recombines TRBV11-2 with TRBJ1-1; maybe TRBD1 (6 bases). Trimming shortened V by 5 bases and J by 0 bases, and 10 bases separated the two germline ends. Per germline, CDR1 SGHAT and CDR2 FQNNGV. This CDR3 is 14 amino acids long. Full variable domain (remainder filled in from reference TRBV11-2 and TRBJ1-1): EAGVAQSPRYKIIEKRQSVAFWCNPISGHATLYWYQQILGQGPKLLIQFQNNGVVDDSQLPKDRFSAERLKGVDSTLKIQPAKLEDSAVYLCASSPGTLNTEAFFGQGTRLTVV.